The 24 T cell receptor beta chains presented below share a single source sample, sequenced in a study of T cell responses to AZD1222 COVID-19 vaccine. This table comes from immunoSEQ multiplex PCR, and its TCRdb copy is limited to in-frame clones, with some not included. The sample shows tens of thousands of clones, roughly 90% of them seen only once. The material was peripheral blood, obtained 28 days after the second AZD1222 dose. Receptors originate from an adult who received the AZD1222 COVID-19 vaccine.

This clone has a single count. J is TRBJ1-3 and V is TRBV19; D call uncertain. Germline V lookup: CDR1 LNHDA, CDR2 SQIVND (reference sequence). The CDR3 spans 15 residues. V shed 3 bases and J shed 0 bases, with 9 bases lying between them. CDR3 loop: CASSISEGSGNTIYF. The CDR3 nucleotides read TGTGCCAGTAGTATCTCGGAGGGCTCTGGAAACACCATATATTTT.

The V call is TRBV19, the J call TRBJ2-1; 11 bases are a match to TRBD2. The CDR3 runs to 15 residues. Per germline, CDR1 LNHDA and CDR2 SQIVND (reference sequence). The V gene end was trimmed by 6 bases and the J gene end by 4 bases; junction bases not matched to a gene: 5. DNA for the CDR3: TGTGCCAGTAGGACCGGGACTAGCGGATACAATGAGCAGTTCTTC. This sequence encodes CASRTGTSGYNEQFF.

This chain joins TRBV7-8 and TRBJ2-2; D is undetermined. Looked up from germline, CDR1 is SGHVS and CDR2 is FQNEAQ. The CDR3 loop spans 14 amino acids. Trimming removed 1 base from V and 4 bases from J, with 7 bases in between. The CDR3 DNA sequence: TGTGCCAGCAGCTTAGAAAGGAGCACCGGGGAGCTGTTTTTT. This encodes CASSLERSTGELFF.

The V and J genes are TRBV28 and TRBJ2-7; 11 nucleotides align to TRBD1. V was clipped by 6 bases and J by 3 bases; unmatched bases: 10. The CDR3 extends over 16 amino acids. In germline, CDR1 is MDHEN, CDR2 SYDVKM. CDR3 sequence: CASRPPPGTGGYEQYF. The DNA of the CDR3 is TGTGCCAGCAGACCCCCCCCCGGGACAGGGGGCTACGAGCAGTACTTC.

This chain links TRBV9 with TRBJ1-1, with D maybe TRBD1 (5 bases). The CDR3 is 14 residues long. V was cut by 3 bases and J by 3 bases, with 12 bases left in between. CDR1 and CDR2 (germline): SGDLS, YYNGEE. DNA of the CDR3: TGTGCCAGCAGCGCTCAGGGTCGGGACACTGAAGCTTTCTTT. Translated, it gives CASSAQGRDTEAFF.

The chain recombines TRBV6-2 or TRBV6-3 with TRBJ1-5; maybe TRBD1 (5 bases). The germline gives CDR1 MNHEY, CDR2 SVGEGT. This CDR3 has 15 residues. The V and J ends lost 4 bases and 0 bases respectively, with 10 bases between them. The CDR3 DNA is TGTGCCAGCAGTTTGGCAGGGCTTAGCAATCAGCCCCAGCATTTT. Translation: CASSLAGLSNQPQHF.

This chain joins TRBV19 and TRBJ1-4; 12 positions match TRBD1. Trimming at V came to 6 bases and at J to 8 bases, leaving 4 bases not matched to a gene. The CDR3 covers 14 residues. Germline assignment: CDR1 LNHDA and CDR2 SQIVND (reference sequence). The DNA of the CDR3 is TGTGCCAGTAGCCGGGACAGGGGGCAGGAAAAACTGTTTTTT. Translated: CASSRDRGQEKLFF.

Concerning this clone: The conserved phenylalanine or tryptophan is not found at the CDR3 terminus, so this likely reflects a read error. No DNA is shown, since the ends of the CDR3 on it are uncertain; the CDR3 is the one TCRdb lists. This sequence joins TRBV21-1 and TRBJ1-2; TRBD1, the D gene given by the table, was not confirmed from the DNA. TRBV21-1 is a listed pseudogene. Termini included, the CDR3 measures 14 amino acids. CDR3 region: CASRPPSRDRGSLA.

V is TRBV10-3 and J is TRBJ1-4; TRBD1 aligns across 8 bases. The ends lost 2 bases at V and 3 bases at J; junction bases unmatched: 5. Germline CDR1 is ENHRY and CDR2 is SYGVKD. The CDR3 sequence is 16 residues long. The CDR3: CAISEPGTGANEKLFF. CDR3 in DNA: TGTGCCATCAGTGAGCCCGGGACAGGAGCTAATGAAAAACTGTTTTTT.

This clone counts as medium-sized. The chain carries TRBV15 and TRBJ2-1; TRBD2 agrees at 10 bases. This CDR3 is built from 16 residues. Germline CDR1 LNHNV, CDR2 YYDKDF (reference sequence). The V gene end was trimmed by 2 bases and the J gene end by 2 bases; junction bases not matched to a gene: 3. The CDR3 nucleotides read TGTGCCACCAGCAGAACCGGGACTAGCGCCTACAATGAGCAGTTCTTC. Protein sequence: CATSRTGTSAYNEQFF.

The chain uses TRBV5-1 and TRBJ2-3; 9 positions match TRBD2. Losses at the gene ends were 3 bases for V and 5 bases for J; bases not matched to a gene: 10. Per germline, CDR1 SGHRS and CDR2 YFSETQ. The CDR3 runs to 16 residues. The CDR3, as DNA: TGCGCCAGCAGCTCCCAAGCGGGAGGAATCGGAGATACGCAGTATTTT. Translation gives CASSSQAGGIGDTQYF.

The rearrangement links TRBV9 to TRBJ1-3; 7 bases are a match to TRBD1. This CDR3 comprises 16 residues. V gave up 4 bases and J gave up 2 bases; unmatched junction bases: 9. Looked up from germline, CDR1 is SGDLS and CDR2 is YYNGEE. The CDR3, as DNA: TGTGCCAGCAGCACTGGACAGGCTTTCGCTGGAAACACCATATATTTT. Its protein is CASSTGQAFAGNTIYF.

CDR3 bases: TGTGCCACCAGCAGACGTTCCGGGACCGAGGGCCCAGATACGCAGTATTTT. It specifies CATSRRSGTEGPDTQYF. The chain joins TRBV15 to TRBJ2-3; D possibly matches TRBD1 or TRBD2 (5 bases each). Germline CDR1 reads LNHNV; CDR2 reads YYDKDF (reference sequence). The CDR3 spans 17 residues. Trimming removed 2 bases from V and 4 bases from J, with 19 bases in between. The full variable domain, completed using reference TRBV15 and TRBJ2-3, is DAMVIQNPRYQVTQFGKPVTLSCSQTLNHNVMYWYQQKSSQAPKLLFHYYDKDFNNEADTPDNFQSRRPNTSFCFLDIRSPGLGDTAMYLCATSRRSGTEGPDTQYFGPGTRLTVL.

This rearrangement joins TRBV10-2 to TRBJ1-1; 8 nucleotides line up with TRBD1. This CDR3 region has 13 residues. The J segment lost 4 bases and the V segment lost 7 bases, leaving 5 bases of the junction unmatched. Germline-derived CDR1 and CDR2 are WSHSY and SAAADI. The CDR3 DNA sequence: TGCGCCAGCACAGGGGGCATAGGCACTGAAGCTTTCTTT. This gives the protein CASTGGIGTEAFF.

The J gene is TRBJ2-2, the V gene TRBV3-1 (or the pseudogene TRBV3-2); unclear D gene. The CDR3 contains 13 residues. The germline V gene has CDR1 LGHDT and CDR2 YNNKEL (reference sequence). V was shortened by 4 bases and J by 5 bases, with 8 bases between the two germline ends. CDR3 sequence reads: CASSLGKTGELFF. CDR3 bases: TGTGCCAGCAGCCTAGGGAAAACCGGGGAGCTGTTTTTT.

V gene TRBV5-1 combines with J gene TRBJ1-6; D not resolved. The V end lost 4 bases, the J end lost 0 bases, and 11 bases lay between the germline ends. The CDR3 is 16 amino acids. CDR1 is SGHRS and CDR2 is YFSETQ in the germline V gene. CDR3 region: CASSPPNSSYNSPLHF. The CDR3 DNA reads as TGCGCCAGCAGCCCACCCAATAGCTCCTATAATTCACCCCTCCACTTT.

This chain joins TRBV27 and TRBJ2-2; the D is unclear. Trimming took off 3 bases at V and 2 bases at J, with 7 bases between the two ends. The CDR3 runs 14 residues. Looked up from germline, CDR1 is MNHEY and CDR2 is SMNVEV (reference sequence). CDR3 loop: CASSLTGNTGELFF. CDR3 coding DNA: TGTGCCAGCAGTTTGACGGGCAACACCGGGGAGCTGTTTTTT.

V and J are TRBV9 and TRBJ2-2; no definite D call. Between the trimmed V and J ends, which lost 5 bases and 6 bases, there was a span of 14 bases. Germline CDR1 and CDR2: SGDLS and YYNGEE. This CDR3 has 14 residues. CDR3 DNA: TGTGCCAGCAGAAAGCCAGGAGAGGCCGGGGAGCTGTTTTTT. Encoded protein: CASRKPGEAGELFF.

J is TRBJ2-5 and V is TRBV7-9; D is ambiguous. Germline V gene lookup returns CDR1 SEHNR and CDR2 FQNEAQ (reference sequence). V was pared by 6 bases and J by 9 bases, with 11 bases between. This CDR3 is 11 amino acids long. CDR3 nucleotides: TGTGCCAGCAGTTTCGAGGTCGCCCAGTACTTC. Its translation is CASSFEVAQYF. The complete variable domain, with remaining parts taken from reference TRBV7-9 and TRBJ2-5, reads DTGVSQNPRHKITKRGQNVTFRCDPISEHNRLYWYRQTLGQGPEFLTYFQNEAQLEKSRLLSDRFSAERPKGSFSTLEIQRTEQGDSAMYLCASSFEVAQYFGPGTRLLVL.

This rearrangement joins TRBV12-3 or TRBV12-4 to TRBJ1-2; D uncertain. V shed 8 bases and J shed 2 bases, with 6 bases lying between them. This CDR3 has 11 amino acids. The CDR3 nucleotides are TGTGCCAGCCGGGCCAACTATGGCTACACCTTC. Amino acids: CASRANYGYTF.

CDR3 sequence (DNA): TGTGCCAGCAGTTTAATCGGGGAAGGTAATGGCTACACCTTC. Encoded protein: CASSLIGEGNGYTF. The chain is built from TRBV27 and TRBJ1-2, with D hard to call. Germline V gene sequence: CDR1 MNHEY, CDR2 SMNVEV (reference sequence). This CDR3 comprises 14 residues. V lost 2 bases and J lost 6, with 13 bases in between.

The chain combines TRBV29-1 with TRBJ1-1, with D unresolved. Trimming left V 6 bases short and J 2 bases short, with 10 bases between. The CDR3 runs to 12 residues. Germline lookup yields CDR1 SQVTM and CDR2 ANQGSEA. The CDR3 protein is CSVKRVNTEAFF. The CDR3 coding sequence is TGCAGCGTCAAAAGAGTAAACACTGAAGCTTTCTTT.

The chain carries TRBV6-5 and TRBJ2-5; 10 nucleotides match TRBD1. The CDR3 has 14 amino acids. V lost 6 bases and J lost 4; bases outside the gene matches: 5. Germline V gives CDR1 MNHEY, CDR2 SVGAGI. The CDR3 region is CASRDRGRGETQYF. CDR3 in DNA: TGTGCCAGCAGGGACAGGGGGAGAGGAGAGACCCAGTACTTC.

This chain connects TRBV29-1 to TRBJ1-1, with no clear D. Deletions cut 6 bases from V and 5 bases from J, with 10 bases between. Germline V gene data show CDR1 as SQVTM and CDR2 as ANQGSEA. The CDR3 is 11 amino acids. The DNA for the CDR3 is TGCAGCGTGGTTAGGGCTACTGAAGCTTTCTTT. Encoded protein: CSVVRATEAFF.